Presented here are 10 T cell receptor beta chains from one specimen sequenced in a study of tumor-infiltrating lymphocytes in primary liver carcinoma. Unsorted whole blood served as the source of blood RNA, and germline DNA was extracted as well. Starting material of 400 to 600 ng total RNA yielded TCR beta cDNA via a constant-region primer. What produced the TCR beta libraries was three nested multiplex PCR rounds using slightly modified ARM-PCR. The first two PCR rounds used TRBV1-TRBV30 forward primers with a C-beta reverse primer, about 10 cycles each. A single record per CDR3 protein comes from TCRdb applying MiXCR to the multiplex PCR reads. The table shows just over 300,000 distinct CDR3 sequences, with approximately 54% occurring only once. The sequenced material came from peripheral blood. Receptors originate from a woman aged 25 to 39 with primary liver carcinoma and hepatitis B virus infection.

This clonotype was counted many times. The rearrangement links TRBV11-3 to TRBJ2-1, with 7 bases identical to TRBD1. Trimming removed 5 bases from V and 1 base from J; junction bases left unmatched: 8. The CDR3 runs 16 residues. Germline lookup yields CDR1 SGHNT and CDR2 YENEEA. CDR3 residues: CASSRRTGGSYNEQFF. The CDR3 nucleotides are TGTGCCAGCAGCCGAAGGACAGGAGGATCCTACAATGAGCAGTTCTTC.

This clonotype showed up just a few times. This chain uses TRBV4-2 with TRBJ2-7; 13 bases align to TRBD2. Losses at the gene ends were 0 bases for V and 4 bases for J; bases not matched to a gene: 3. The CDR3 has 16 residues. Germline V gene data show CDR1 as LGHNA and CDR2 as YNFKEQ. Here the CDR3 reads CASSQETSGGFYEQYF. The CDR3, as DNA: TGTGCCAGCAGCCAAGAGACTAGCGGGGGGTTTTACGAGCAGTACTTC.

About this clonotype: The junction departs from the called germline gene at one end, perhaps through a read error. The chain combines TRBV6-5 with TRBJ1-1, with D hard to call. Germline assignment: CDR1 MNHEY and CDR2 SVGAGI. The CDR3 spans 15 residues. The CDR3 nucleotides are TGTACCAGCAGTTACTCCCCCTTTGGGAACACTGAAGCTTTCTTT. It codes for CTSSYSPFGNTEAFF.

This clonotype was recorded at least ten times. Written as DNA, the CDR3 is TGCAGCGTTGATAACCCGGGAACAGATACGCAGTATTTT. This translates into CSVDNPGTDTQYF. The gene calls are TRBV29-1 and TRBJ2-3; maybe TRBD2 (5 bases). Germline lookup yields CDR1 SQVTM and CDR2 ANQGSEA. The CDR3 has 13 residues. V gave up 3 bases and J gave up 3 bases, with 10 bases separating them.

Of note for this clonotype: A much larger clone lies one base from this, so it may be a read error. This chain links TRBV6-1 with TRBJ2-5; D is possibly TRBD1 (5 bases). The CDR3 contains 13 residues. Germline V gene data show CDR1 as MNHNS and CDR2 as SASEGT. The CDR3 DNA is TGTACCAGCAGCCTAGGGGTTGGCGAGACCCAGTACTTC. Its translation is CTSSLGVGETQYF.

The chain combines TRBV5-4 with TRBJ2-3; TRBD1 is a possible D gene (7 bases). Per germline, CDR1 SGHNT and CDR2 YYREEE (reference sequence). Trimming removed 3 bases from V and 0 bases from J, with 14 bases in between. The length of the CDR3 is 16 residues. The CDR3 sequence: CASSSGGGRSTDTQYF. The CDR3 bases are TGTGCCAGCAGCTCCGGAGGGGGCCGCAGCACAGATACGCAGTATTTT.

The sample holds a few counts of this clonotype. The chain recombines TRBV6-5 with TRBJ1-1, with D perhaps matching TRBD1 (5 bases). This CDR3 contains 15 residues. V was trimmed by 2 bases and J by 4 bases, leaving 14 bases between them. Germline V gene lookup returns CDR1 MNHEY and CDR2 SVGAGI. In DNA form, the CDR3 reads TGTGCCAGCAGTTACGGTTCAGAGGGGAGCACTGAAGCTTTCTTT. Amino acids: CASSYGSEGSTEAFF.

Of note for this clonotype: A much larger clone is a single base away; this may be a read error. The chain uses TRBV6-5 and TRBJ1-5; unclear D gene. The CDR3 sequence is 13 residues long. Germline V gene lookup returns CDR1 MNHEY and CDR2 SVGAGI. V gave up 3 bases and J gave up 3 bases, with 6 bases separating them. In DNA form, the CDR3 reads TGTGCCAGCAGTTATGGAGTCAATCAGCCCCAGCATTTT. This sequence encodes CASSYGVNQPQHF.

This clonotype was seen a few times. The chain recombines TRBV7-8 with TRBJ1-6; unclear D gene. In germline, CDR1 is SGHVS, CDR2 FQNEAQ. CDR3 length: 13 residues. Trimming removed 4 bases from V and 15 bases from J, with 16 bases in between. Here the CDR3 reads CASSSAPLRLLHF. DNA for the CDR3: TGTGCCAGCAGCTCCGCACCATTAAGGCTCCTCCACTTT.

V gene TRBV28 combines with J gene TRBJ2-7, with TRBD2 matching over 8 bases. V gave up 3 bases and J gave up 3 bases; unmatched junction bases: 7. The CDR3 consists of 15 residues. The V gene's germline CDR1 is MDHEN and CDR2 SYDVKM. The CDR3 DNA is TGTGCCAGCAGTTTTAGTATCGCGGGAGGCTACGAGCAGTACTTC. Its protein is CASSFSIAGGYEQYF.